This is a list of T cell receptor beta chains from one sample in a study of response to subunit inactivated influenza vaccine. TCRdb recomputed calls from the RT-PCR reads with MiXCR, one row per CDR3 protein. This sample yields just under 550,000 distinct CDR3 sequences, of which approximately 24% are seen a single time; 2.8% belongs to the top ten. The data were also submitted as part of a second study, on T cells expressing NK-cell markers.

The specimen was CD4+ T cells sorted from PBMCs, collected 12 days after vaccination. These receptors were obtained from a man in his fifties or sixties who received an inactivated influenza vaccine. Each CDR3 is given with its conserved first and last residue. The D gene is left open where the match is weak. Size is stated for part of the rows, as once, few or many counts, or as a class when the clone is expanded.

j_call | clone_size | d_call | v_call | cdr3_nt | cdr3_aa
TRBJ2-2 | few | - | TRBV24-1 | TGTGCCACAGCCTTGACCGGAACATCGAACACCGGGGAGCTGTTTTTT | CATALTGTSNTGELFF
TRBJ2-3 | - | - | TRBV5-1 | TGCGCCAGCAGCTTGGACCCGGGAGCCCCCGATACGCAGTATTTT | CASSLDPGAPDTQYF
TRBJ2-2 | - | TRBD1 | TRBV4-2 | TGTGCCAGCAGCCAAACAGACAGGGGACTCGGGGAGCTGTTTTTT | CASSQTDRGLGELFF
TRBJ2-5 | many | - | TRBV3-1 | TGTGCCAGCAGCCAAGGCCTCCGGGAGACCCAGTACTTC | CASSQGLRETQYF
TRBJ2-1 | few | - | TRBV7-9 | TGTGCCAGCAGCAAGGGGTTAGTCAATGAGCAGTTCTTC | CASSKGLVNEQFF
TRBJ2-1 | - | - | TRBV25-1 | TGTGCCAGCAGGAGGGGCAGCCAGAATGAGCAGTTCTTC | CASRRGSQNEQFF
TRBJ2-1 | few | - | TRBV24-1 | TGTGCCACCAGTGATGGGGTCGTTCGGGTTCAAGGTGGTGAGCAGTTCTTC | CATSDGVVRVQGGEQFF
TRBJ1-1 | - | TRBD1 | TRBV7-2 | TGTGCCAGCAGCTCGGGACAGGGATGGACTGAAGCTTTCTTT | CASSSGQGWTEAFF
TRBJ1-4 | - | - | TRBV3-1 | TGTGCCAGCAGCAGCGGGTGGTTTAATGAAAAACTGTTTTTT | CASSSGWFNEKLFF
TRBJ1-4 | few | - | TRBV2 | TGTGCCAGCAGGGGAGGGTCTAATGAAAAACTGTTTTTT | CASRGGSNEKLFF
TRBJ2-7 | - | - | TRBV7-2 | TGTGCCAGCCAGATGGCGGCAGGGTTCGACGAGCAGTACTTC | CASQMAAGFDEQYF
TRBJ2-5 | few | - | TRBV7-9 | TGTGCCAGCAGCGCGGCCGGGATCCAAGAGACCCAGTACTTC | CASSAAGIQETQYF
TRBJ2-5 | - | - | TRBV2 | TGTGCCAGCAGAAGGGCCGACAGAGTGTACCAAGAGACCCAGTACTTC | CASRRADRVYQETQYF
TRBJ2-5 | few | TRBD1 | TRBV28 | TGTGCCAGCAGTTTCGGACAGGGCATACAAGAGACCCAGTACTTC | CASSFGQGIQETQYF
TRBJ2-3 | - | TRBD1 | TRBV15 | TGTGCCACCAGCAGTTACGCAGGGGGCCTGGGCACAGATACGCAGTATTTT | CATSSYAGGLGTDTQYF
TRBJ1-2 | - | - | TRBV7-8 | TGTGCCAGCAGCCAATTGGCCGGGACAACTAACTATGGCTACACCTTC | CASSQLAGTTNYGYTF
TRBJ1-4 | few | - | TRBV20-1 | TGCAGTGCTAGAGACAATGAAAAACTGTTTTTT | CSARDNEKLFF
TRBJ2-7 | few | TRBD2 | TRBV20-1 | TGCAGTGCTCGACCGACTAGCGGGGTCTCCTACGAGCAGTACTTC | CSARPTSGVSYEQYF
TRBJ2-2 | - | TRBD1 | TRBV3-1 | TGTGCCAGCAGCCACAGACAGGGGGCTTCCGGGGAGCTGTTTTTT | CASSHRQGASGELFF
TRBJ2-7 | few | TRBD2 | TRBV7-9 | TGTGCCAGCAGCTTAGCGAAGGTGGTCGGGAGGGACTACGAGCAGTACTTC | CASSLAKVVGRDYEQYF
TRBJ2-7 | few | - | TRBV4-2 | TGTGCCAGCAGCCAAGGACAGGGAGGGCCGGAGCAGTACTTC | CASSQGQGGPEQYF
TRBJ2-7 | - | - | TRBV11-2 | TGTGCCAGCAGCCTCGGGGGGCGATACGAGCAGTACTTC | CASSLGGRYEQYF
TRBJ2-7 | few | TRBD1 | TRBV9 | TGTGCCAGCAGCGTAGGACAGGGGAGATACGAGCAGTACTTC | CASSVGQGRYEQYF
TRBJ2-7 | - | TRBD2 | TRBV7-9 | TGTGCCAGCAGCACGTTAGTAAGCGGGGGGCATAGAGACGAGCAGTACTTC | CASSTLVSGGHRDEQYF
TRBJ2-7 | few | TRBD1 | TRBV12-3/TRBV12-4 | TGTGCCAGCAGCCCTAGACAGGGGGCGAAAGATGGGGAGCAGTACTTC | CASSPRQGAKDGEQYF
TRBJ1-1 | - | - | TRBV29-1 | TGCAGCGCCGGACGGCAGAACACTGAAGCTTCCTTT | CSAGRQNTEASF
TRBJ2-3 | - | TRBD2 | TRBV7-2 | TGTGCCAGCAGCCCCAGCGGGGCTCACACAGATACGCAGTATTTT | CASSPSGAHTDTQYF
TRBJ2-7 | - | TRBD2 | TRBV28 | TGTGCCAGCAGTTCCCCCGGTGGACTAGCGGGAGACGAGCAGTACTTC | CASSSPGGLAGDEQYF
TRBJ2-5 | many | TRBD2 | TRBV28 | TGTGCCAGCAGCCCCCAACTAGCGGGAGGGCAAGAGACCCAGTACTTC | CASSPQLAGGQETQYF
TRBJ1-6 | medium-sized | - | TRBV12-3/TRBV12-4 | TGTGCCAGCAGCTCCCCCGGGACCCTCCACTTT | CASSSPGTLHF
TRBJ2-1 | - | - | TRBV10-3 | TGTGCCATCAGTGAGCCGAGGATTGACTACAATGAGCAGTTCTTC | CAISEPRIDYNEQFF
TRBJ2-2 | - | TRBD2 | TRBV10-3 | TGTGCCATCAGTGCGACTAGCGGGGGGGTGACCGGGGAGCTGTTTTTT | CAISATSGGVTGELFF
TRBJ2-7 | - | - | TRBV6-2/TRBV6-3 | TGTGCCAGCAGTAACCGGGACGGCGGGGAGCAGTACTTC | CASSNRDGGEQYF
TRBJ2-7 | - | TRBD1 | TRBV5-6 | TGTGCCAGCAGCTGGGACAGGGCCGGCCTGGACGAGCAGTACTTC | CASSWDRAGLDEQYF
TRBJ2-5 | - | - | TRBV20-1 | TGCAGTGCTAGAGAGGTAACGGGGTCCGAGACCCAGTACTTC | CSAREVTGSETQYF
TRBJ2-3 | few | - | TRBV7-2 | TGTGCCAGCAGCCTCCAGGGAGCGGGCTTCACAGATACGCAGTATTTT | CASSLQGAGFTDTQYF
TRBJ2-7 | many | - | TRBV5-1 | TGCGCCAGCAGCTCGGGGTCGACCTACGAGCAGTACTTC | CASSSGSTYEQYF
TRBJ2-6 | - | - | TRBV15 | TGTGCCACCAGCAGAGATCTTGGGGCCAACGTCCTGACTTTC | CATSRDLGANVLTF
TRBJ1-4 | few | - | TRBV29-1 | TGCAGCGTTGAAGCAGGGCCGAATAATGAAAAACTGTTTTTT | CSVEAGPNNEKLFF
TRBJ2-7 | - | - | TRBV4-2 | TGTGCCAGCAGCGGAGGGAATGTCGGCTACGAGCAGTACTTC | CASSGGNVGYEQYF
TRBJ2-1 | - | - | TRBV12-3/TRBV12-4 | TGTGCCAGCAGTTTGGGCCTCAGTGGGAATGAGCAGTTCTTC | CASSLGLSGNEQFF
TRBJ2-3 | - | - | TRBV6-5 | TGTGCCAGCAGTTACGAAAGGATGGGGGCCGACACAGATACGCAGTATTTT | CASSYERMGADTDTQYF
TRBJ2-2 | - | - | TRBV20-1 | TGCAGTGCTAGTGGAGCGGGCCAGACGCTTGTTCCCGGGGAGCTGTTTTTT | CSASGAGQTLVPGELFF
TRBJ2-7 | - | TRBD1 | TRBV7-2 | TGTGCCAGCAGCGGACCGGGACAGGGTTACTACGAGCAGTACTTC | CASSGPGQGYYEQYF
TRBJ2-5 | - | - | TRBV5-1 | TGCGCCAGCAGCTTGTTCCATCTTGACGAGACCCAGTACTTC | CASSLFHLDETQYF
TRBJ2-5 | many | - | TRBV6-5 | TGTGCCAGCAGTTACGGACAAGAGACCCAGTACTTC | CASSYGQETQYF
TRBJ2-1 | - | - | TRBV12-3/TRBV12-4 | TGTGCCAGCAGCCCCCCTGGATTGTTCTCCTACAATGAGCAGTTCTTC | CASSPPGLFSYNEQFF
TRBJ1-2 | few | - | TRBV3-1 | TGTGCCAGCAGCCAAGAACCCGGAGGGAACTATGGCTACACCTTC | CASSQEPGGNYGYTF
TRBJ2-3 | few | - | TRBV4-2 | TGTGCCAGCACCCCGACAGAATCCTGGACAGATACGCAGTATTTT | CASTPTESWTDTQYF
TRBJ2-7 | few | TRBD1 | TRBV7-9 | TGTGCCAGCAGCTCTACGTCGGACAGGGCTTCCTACGAGCAGTACTTC | CASSSTSDRASYEQYF
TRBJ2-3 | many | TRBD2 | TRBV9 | TGTGCCAGCAGTCCCAGGACTAGCGGGACAGATACGCAGTATTTT | CASSPRTSGTDTQYF
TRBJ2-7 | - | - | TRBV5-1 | TGCGCCAGCAACCGGGACGGAGCCTACGAGCAGTACTTC | CASNRDGAYEQYF
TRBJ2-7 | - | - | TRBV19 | TGTGCCAGTACCCCAGGGACGTCCTACGAGCAGTACTTC | CASTPGTSYEQYF